The present TCR beta chain was sequenced within a study of blood T cells in healthy people across ages. Germline V gene data show CDR1 as MNHEY and CDR2 as SVGEGT. The CDR3 is 14 residues long. V was trimmed by 0 bases and J by 5 bases, leaving 9 bases between them. Next came a second PCR, run for about 6 to 11 cycles, which used a sample-barcoded 5' primer along with a J-beta primer mix. TCRdb re-called the 5' RACE reads with MiXCR, one entry per CDR3 protein. The table has 700,000 to 1,000,000 distinct CDR3 sequences, around 42% seen once. The chain has TRBV6-2 or TRBV6-3 and TRBJ2-3; tentative D call: TRBD2 (6 bases). This TCR was recovered from a man aged 55 to 70 in good health. Material: blood. The CDR3 coding sequence is TGTGCCAGCAGTTACTCGCGGGGTATAGATACGCAGTATTTT. It is translated as CASSYSRGIDTQYF.